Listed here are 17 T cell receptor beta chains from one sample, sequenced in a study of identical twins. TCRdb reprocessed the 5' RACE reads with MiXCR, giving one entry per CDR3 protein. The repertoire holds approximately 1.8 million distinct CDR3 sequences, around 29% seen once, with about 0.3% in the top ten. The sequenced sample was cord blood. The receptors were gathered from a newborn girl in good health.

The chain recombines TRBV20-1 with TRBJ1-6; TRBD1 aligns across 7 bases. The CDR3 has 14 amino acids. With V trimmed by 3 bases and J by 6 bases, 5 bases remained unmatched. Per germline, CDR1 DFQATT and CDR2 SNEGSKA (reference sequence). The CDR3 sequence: CSASRSGGNSPLHF. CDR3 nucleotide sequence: TGCAGTGCTAGTAGGTCAGGGGGTAATTCACCCCTCCACTTT.

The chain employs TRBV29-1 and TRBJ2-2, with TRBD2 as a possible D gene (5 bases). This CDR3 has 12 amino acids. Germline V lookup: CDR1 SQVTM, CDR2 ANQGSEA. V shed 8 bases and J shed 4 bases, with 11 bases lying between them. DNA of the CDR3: TGCAGCTCCCTCGGACTCACCGGGGAGCTGTTTTTT. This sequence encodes CSSLGLTGELFF.

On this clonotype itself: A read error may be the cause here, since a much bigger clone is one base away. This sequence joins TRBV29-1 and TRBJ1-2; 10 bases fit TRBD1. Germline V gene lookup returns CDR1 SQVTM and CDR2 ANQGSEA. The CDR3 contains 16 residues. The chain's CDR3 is CSAEVFFGDRGHGYTF. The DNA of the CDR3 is TGCAGCGCTGAAGTGTTCTTTGGGGACAGGGGTCATGGCTACACCTTC. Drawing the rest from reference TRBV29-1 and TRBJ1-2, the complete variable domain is SAVISQKPSRDICQRGTSLTIQCQVDSQVTMMFWYRQQPGQSLTLIATANQGSEATYESGFVIDKFPISRPNLTFSTLTVSNMSPEDSSIYLCSAEVFFGDRGHGYTFGSGTRLTVV.

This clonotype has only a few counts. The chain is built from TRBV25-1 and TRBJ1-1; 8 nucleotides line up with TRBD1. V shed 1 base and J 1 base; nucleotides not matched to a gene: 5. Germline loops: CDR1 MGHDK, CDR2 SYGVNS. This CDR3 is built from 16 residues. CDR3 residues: CASSELTGTGNTEAFF. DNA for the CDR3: TGTGCCAGCAGTGAATTAACCGGGACAGGGAACACTGAAGCTTTCTTT.

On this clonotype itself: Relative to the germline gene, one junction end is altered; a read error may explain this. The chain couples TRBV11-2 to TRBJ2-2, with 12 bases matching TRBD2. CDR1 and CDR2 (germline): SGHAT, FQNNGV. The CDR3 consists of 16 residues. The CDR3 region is CASSFRTSGMAGEPFF. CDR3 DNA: TGTGCCAGCAGCTTTAGGACTAGCGGGATGGCCGGGGAGCCGTTTTTT.

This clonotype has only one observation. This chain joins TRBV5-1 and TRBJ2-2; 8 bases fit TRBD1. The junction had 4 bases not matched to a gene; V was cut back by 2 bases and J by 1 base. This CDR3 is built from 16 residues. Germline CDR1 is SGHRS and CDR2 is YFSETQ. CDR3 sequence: CASSFAGQGNTGELFF. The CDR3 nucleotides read TGCGCCAGCAGCTTTGCCGGACAGGGGAACACCGGGGAGCTGTTTTTT.

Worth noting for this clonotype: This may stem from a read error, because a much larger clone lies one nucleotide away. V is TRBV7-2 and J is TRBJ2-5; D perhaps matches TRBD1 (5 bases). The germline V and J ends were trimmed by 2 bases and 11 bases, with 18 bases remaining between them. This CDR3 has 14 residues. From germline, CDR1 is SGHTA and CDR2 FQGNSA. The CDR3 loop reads CASSLRGGKNEQYF. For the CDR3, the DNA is TGTGCCAGCAGCTTAAGGGGTGGCAAGAATGAGCAGTACTTC.

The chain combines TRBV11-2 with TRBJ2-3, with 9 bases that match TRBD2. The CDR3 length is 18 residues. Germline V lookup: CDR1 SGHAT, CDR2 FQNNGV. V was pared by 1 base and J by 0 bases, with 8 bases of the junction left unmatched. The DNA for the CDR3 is TGTGCCAGCAGCTTAGTTATCTTTAGCGGGGGTAGCACAGATACGCAGTATTTT. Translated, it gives CASSLVIFSGGSTDTQYF.

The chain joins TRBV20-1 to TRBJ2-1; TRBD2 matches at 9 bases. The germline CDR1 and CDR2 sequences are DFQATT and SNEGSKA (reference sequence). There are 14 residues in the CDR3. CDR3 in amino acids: CNAPGGTSLDEQFF. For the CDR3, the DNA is TGCAATGCCCCAGGCGGGACTAGCCTCGATGAGCAGTTCTTC.

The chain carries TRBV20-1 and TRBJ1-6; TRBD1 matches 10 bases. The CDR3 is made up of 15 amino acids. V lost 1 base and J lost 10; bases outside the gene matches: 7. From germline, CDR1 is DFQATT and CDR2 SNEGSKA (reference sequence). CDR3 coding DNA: TGCAGTGCTAGAGCCCTTACGACAGGGGGCTCACCCCTCCACTTT. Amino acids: CSARALTTGGSPLHF.

CDR3 loop: CASSKDRGPDTQYF. DNA for the CDR3: TGTGCCAGCAGTAAGGACAGGGGCCCAGATACGCAGTATTTT. The rearrangement links TRBV6-5 to TRBJ2-3; 9 bases match TRBD1. The CDR3 loop spans 14 amino acids. Germline values: CDR1 MNHEY, CDR2 SVGAGI. Trimming removed 5 bases from V and 4 bases from J; junction bases left unmatched: 4.

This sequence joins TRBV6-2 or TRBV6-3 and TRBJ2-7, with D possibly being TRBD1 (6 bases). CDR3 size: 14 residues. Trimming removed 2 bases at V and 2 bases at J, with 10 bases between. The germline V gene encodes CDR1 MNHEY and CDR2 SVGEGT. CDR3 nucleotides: TGTGCCAGCAGTTACATGAAGGGGGCCTACGAGCAGTACTTC. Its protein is CASSYMKGAYEQYF.

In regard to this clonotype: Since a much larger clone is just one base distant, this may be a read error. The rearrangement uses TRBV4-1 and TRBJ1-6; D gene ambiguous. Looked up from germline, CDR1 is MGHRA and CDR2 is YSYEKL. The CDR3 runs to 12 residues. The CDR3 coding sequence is TGCGCCGGCAGCCAATATAATTCACCCCTCCACTTT. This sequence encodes CAGSQYNSPLHF.

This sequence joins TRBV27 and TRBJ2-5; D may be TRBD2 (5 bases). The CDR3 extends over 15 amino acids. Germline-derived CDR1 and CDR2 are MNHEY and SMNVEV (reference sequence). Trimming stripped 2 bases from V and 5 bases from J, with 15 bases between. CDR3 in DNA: TGTGCCAGCAGTTTACTGGGGTACGGGGTGGAGACCCAGTACTTC. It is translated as CASSLLGYGVETQYF.

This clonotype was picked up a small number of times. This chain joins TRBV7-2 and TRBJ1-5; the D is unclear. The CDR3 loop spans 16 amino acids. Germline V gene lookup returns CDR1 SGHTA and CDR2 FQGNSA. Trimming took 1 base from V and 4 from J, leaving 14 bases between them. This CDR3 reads CASSLVGHGVNQPQHF. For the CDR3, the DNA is TGTGCCAGCAGCTTAGTTGGGCACGGAGTTAATCAGCCCCAGCATTTT.

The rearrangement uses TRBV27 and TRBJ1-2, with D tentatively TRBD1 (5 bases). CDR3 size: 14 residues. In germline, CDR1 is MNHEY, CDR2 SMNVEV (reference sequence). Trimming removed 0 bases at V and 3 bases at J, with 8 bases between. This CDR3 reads CASSLSEGYYGYTF. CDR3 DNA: TGTGCCAGCAGTTTATCGGAGGGGTACTATGGCTACACCTTC.

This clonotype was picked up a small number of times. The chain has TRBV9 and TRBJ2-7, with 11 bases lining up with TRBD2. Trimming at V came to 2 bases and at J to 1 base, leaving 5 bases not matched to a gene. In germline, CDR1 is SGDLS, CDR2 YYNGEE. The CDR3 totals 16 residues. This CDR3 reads CASSVSGTSGSYEQYF. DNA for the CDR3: TGTGCCAGCAGCGTTTCCGGGACTAGCGGATCCTACGAGCAGTACTTC.